The source of this T cell receptor beta chain is a study of yellow fever vaccine responses in identical twins. On this clonotype: Its matching antigen is unknown.

CDR1 and CDR2 from the germline V gene are SGHDN and FVKESK. The CDR3 totals 15 residues. Trimming took off 5 bases at V and 0 bases at J, with 11 bases between the two ends. Study results and limitations: Each twin's T cell response to the vaccine was reported to look partly convergent and partly personalized.

TCRdb re-called the RT-PCR reads with MiXCR, one entry per CDR3 protein. This repertoire shows 780 or so distinct CDR3 sequences, 75% to 90% found once; its top ten account for 21%. Sequencing was performed on T cells from blood (PBMCs), unsorted or a sorted subset (not recorded which), taken before or after yellow fever vaccination (not recorded which). The TCR sequence derives from a female donor who received the yellow fever vaccine. V is TRBV14 and J is TRBJ2-1; D is tentatively TRBD1 or TRBD2 (5 bases each). The CDR3 sequence: CASSSRDGSYNEQFF. DNA of the CDR3: TGTGCCAGCAGCAGCCGGGACGGCTCCTACAATGAGCAGTTCTTC.